This is a list of T cell receptor beta chains from one sample in a study of T-cell reconstitution after alpha-beta-depleted transplantation in children. TCRdb analysed the PCR reads with MiXCR anew, one entry per CDR3 protein. Of some 520,000 distinct CDR3 sequences in the sample, roughly 33% were seen once. The sample here was PBMCs from the stem cell graft donor, taken from the stem cell graft. All receptors come from a human donor who donated a stem cell graft to a child with aplastic anemia. Both conserved end residues are part of each CDR3. Each record gives: D gene, clone size, J gene, V gene, CDR3 DNA, CDR3 protein. A D gene is named only where the DNA matches it firmly. Only some rows state a clone size, as once, few, many or a class for expanded clones.

NA | few | TRBJ1-1 | TRBV5-1 | TGCGCCAGTAAACAGGGGAACACTGAAGCTTTCTTT | CASKQGNTEAFF
NA | few | TRBJ1-5 | TRBV12-3/TRBV12-4 | TGTGCCAGCACCATGACAGGTTGGGGGAGCAATCAGCCCCAGCATTTT | CASTMTGWGSNQPQHF
TRBD1 | NA | TRBJ1-2 | TRBV5-6 | TGTGCCAGCAGCCTAGGGACAGCGGATAATTACTATGGCTACACCTTC | CASSLGTADNYYGYTF
NA | NA | TRBJ2-2 | TRBV6-2/TRBV6-3 | TGTGCCAGCAGTTTAGACAGGATTAACACCGGGGAGCTGTTTTTT | CASSLDRINTGELFF
NA | many | TRBJ2-7 | TRBV7-2 | TGTGCCAGCAGCGAGGGGCCCGAGCAGTACTTC | CASSEGPEQYF
NA | few | TRBJ1-1 | TRBV5-1 | TGCGCCAGCAGCGCCCAGAGTCAGGGCAGCACTGAAGCTTTCTTT | CASSAQSQGSTEAFF
TRBD1 | NA | TRBJ2-7 | TRBV18 | TGTGCCAGCTCACAATCACAGGGGGCTGAGGGCGAGCAGTACTTC | CASSQSQGAEGEQYF
NA | NA | TRBJ1-4 | TRBV6-1 | TGTGCCAGCAAAGAAGTGGCTGCAACTAATGAAAAACTGTTTTTT | CASKEVAATNEKLFF
TRBD2 | few | TRBJ2-2 | TRBV5-1 | TGCGCCAGCAGCCCAGAAGGGACTAGCGGGAGAGGCACCGGGGAGCTGTTTTTT | CASSPEGTSGRGTGELFF
NA | NA | TRBJ2-7 | TRBV7-2 | TGTGCCAGCACCCCTCCTCCCGGCAGTGCCTACGAGCAGTACTTC | CASTPPPGSAYEQYF
NA | NA | TRBJ2-5 | TRBV20-1 | TGCAGTGCTAGAGTTGGCGATCAAGAGACCCAGTACTTC | CSARVGDQETQYF
NA | few | TRBJ1-2 | TRBV4-3 | TGCGCCAGCAGCTCCCGGACGGGAGGCCTCTATGGCTACACCTTC | CASSSRTGGLYGYTF
NA | few | TRBJ1-3 | TRBV18 | TGTGCCAGCTCATATGACCTGGAGGGCACCATATATTTT | CASSYDLEGTIYF
NA | NA | TRBJ1-2 | TRBV30 | TGTGCCTGGAGTAGGGCACTATTACTCAGTGGCTACACCTTC | CAWSRALLLSGYTF
NA | few | TRBJ2-1 | TRBV5-1 | TGCGCCAGCAGTTGGCAGGGTTACAATGAGCAGTTCTTC | CASSWQGYNEQFF
TRBD1 | few | TRBJ1-1 | TRBV29-1 | TGCAGCGGGGGACAGGGTGGGTACACTGAAGCTTTCTTT | CSGGQGGYTEAFF
TRBD1 | NA | TRBJ1-2 | TRBV20-1 | TGCAGTGCTAGGAACGGACAGGGTGGTGGTGGCTACACCTTC | CSARNGQGGGGYTF
NA | NA | TRBJ2-6 | TRBV7-2 | TGTGCCAGCAGCTTGAGCGCCGGGGCTGGGGCCAACGTCCTGACTTTC | CASSLSAGAGANVLTF
TRBD1 | NA | TRBJ2-2 | TRBV12-3/TRBV12-4 | TGTGCCAGCAGCTCCCGGGACAGGGTCAGCCCCGGGGAGCTGTTTTTT | CASSSRDRVSPGELFF
NA | NA | TRBJ2-2 | TRBV11-2 | TGTGCCAGCAGCGTGCGGCTGGGGCGCCCCCTTAAGGGCGGGGAGCTGTTTTTT | CASSVRLGRPLKGGELFF
TRBD1 | NA | TRBJ1-1 | TRBV5-4 | TGTGCCAGCAGAGCTACAGGGGGCGCGGTTCTCAACACTGAAGCTTTCTTT | CASRATGGAVLNTEAFF
NA | NA | TRBJ1-2 | TRBV7-2 | TGTGCCAGCAGCTTATTTGGCAGTAACTATGGCTACACCTTC | CASSLFGSNYGYTF
TRBD2 | few | TRBJ2-7 | TRBV20-1 | TGCAGTGCTAGAGAACCTCGCGGGACTAGGTTTGGCGAGCAGTACTTC | CSAREPRGTRFGEQYF